A selection of T cell receptor beta chains follows, all from one sample in a study of shared clonotypes between healthy human individuals. Some clones are missing from TCRdb's copy, which holds only in-frame ones; the method was immunoSEQ multiplex PCR. This sample has 630,000 or so clones, with 95% to 98% found just once. The sample consisted of naive CD8+ T cells sorted from blood. The receptor set was obtained from a man between 25 and 39 years old in good health. Each CDR3 is given with its conserved first and last residue. A D gene is named only where the DNA matches it firmly. Clone sizes are given selectively: once, few, many, or a class where the clone is expanded.

CDR3	DNA	size	D	V	J
CASGSYPGNTIYF	TGTGCCAGCGGGAGCTACCCGGGAAACACCATATATTTT	.	.	TRBV6-5	TRBJ1-3
CASSAFEGEVDEQYF	TGTGCCAGCAGTGCATTTGAGGGGGAAGTGGACGAGCAGTACTTC	.	.	TRBV25-1	TRBJ2-7
CASSTRLAGVREQFF	TGTGCCAGCAGCACCCGACTAGCGGGAGTCCGGGAGCAGTTCTTC	.	TRBD2	TRBV9	TRBJ2-1
CASSYLTGNEQFF	TGTGCCAGCAGTTACTTAACAGGGAATGAGCAGTTCTTC	.	.	TRBV6-5	TRBJ2-1
CSVDQALSTDTQYF	TGCAGCGTTGACCAAGCACTGAGCACAGATACGCAGTATTTT	.	.	TRBV29-1	TRBJ2-3
CASSEAVPPNTGELFF	TGCGCCAGCAGTGAGGCGGTCCCCCCTAACACCGGGGAGCTGTTTTTT	few	.	TRBV10-1	TRBJ2-2
CAISEIRGTYEQYF	TGTGCCATCAGTGAGATTAGGGGCACCTACGAGCAGTACTTC	.	.	TRBV10-3	TRBJ2-7
CASSYSTFNEQYF	TGTGCCAGCAGTTACTCGACCTTTAACGAGCAGTACTTC	.	.	TRBV6-6	TRBJ2-7
CASSYGVVDTQYF	TGTGCCAGCAGTTACGGAGTTGTAGATACGCAGTATTTT	.	.	TRBV6-5	TRBJ2-3
CASSTLSTDTQYF	TGTGCCAGCAGTACCCTTTCCACAGATACGCAGTATTTT	.	.	TRBV9	TRBJ2-3
CASSDRGLNTEAFF	TGTGCCAGCAGTGATAGAGGACTGAACACTGAAGCTTTCTTT	once	.	TRBV6-1	TRBJ1-1
CASSQEAGVDNEQFF	TGCGCCAGCAGCCAAGAGGCGGGAGTTGACAATGAGCAGTTCTTC	once	TRBD2	TRBV4-1	TRBJ2-1
CASSYNMGRYEQYF	TGTGCCAGTAGTTACAATATGGGGAGGTACGAGCAGTACTTC	.	.	TRBV19	TRBJ2-7
CASSRPGLAGDSRWNEQFF	TGTGCCAGCAGCAGACCGGGACTAGCGGGAGACTCAAGGTGGAATGAGCAGTTCTTC	.	.	TRBV21-1	TRBJ2-1
CASSRGRDTAPYNEQFF	TGTGCCAGCAGCCGGGGGCGGGACACCGCCCCCTACAATGAGCAGTTCTTC	.	.	TRBV5-4	TRBJ2-1
CASSVGQGRNQPQHF	TGCGCCAGCAGCGTGGGACAGGGAAGGAATCAGCCCCAGCATTTT	.	TRBD1	TRBV5-1	TRBJ1-5
CASSLSAGKQGLGQETQYF	TGTGCCAGCAGTTTATCGGCCGGCAAGCAGGGGTTAGGGCAAGAGACCCAGTACTTC	.	.	TRBV27	TRBJ2-5
CASSSPIGVEQFF	TGTGCTAGTTCTTCTCCGATCGGGGTTGAGCAGTTCTTC	.	.	TRBV12-5	TRBJ2-1
CASSGVGPQHF	TGTGCCAGCAGCGGGGTTGGACCCCAGCATTTT	.	.	TRBV6-1	TRBJ1-5
CASSPGHNQPQHF	TGTGCCAGCTCCCCAGGGCACAATCAGCCCCAGCATTTT	.	.	TRBV7-9	TRBJ1-5
CASPGSANTGELFF	TGTGCCAGCCCCGGATCCGCGAACACCGGGGAGCTGTTTTTT	.	.	TRBV9	TRBJ2-2
CASSLPDRDWRPEETQYF	TGTGCCAGCAGCTTACCGGACCGGGACTGGAGGCCGGAAGAGACCCAGTACTTC	.	.	TRBV7-9	TRBJ2-5
CAISGTGISGQPQHF	TGTGCCATCAGTGGGACAGGGATCAGTGGACAGCCCCAGCATTTT	.	TRBD1	TRBV10-3	TRBJ1-5
CATTPSTGAGYEQYF	TGTGCCACCACCCCCTCGACAGGGGCAGGCTACGAGCAGTACTTC	.	TRBD1	TRBV15	TRBJ2-7
CASSGQNNEQFF	TGTGCCAGCAGTGGGCAGAACAATGAGCAGTTCTTC	once	.	TRBV2	TRBJ2-1
CASSSMTSSYEQYF	TGTGCCAGCAGCTCAATGACTAGCTCCTACGAGCAGTACTTC	.	.	TRBV7-8	TRBJ2-7
CASSLIYQPQHF	TGTGCTAGCAGCTTAATTTATCAGCCCCAGCATTTT	.	.	TRBV7-7	TRBJ1-5
CASSSSGRANTGELFF	TGTGCCAGCAGCTCTAGCGGGAGGGCGAACACCGGGGAGCTGTTTTTT	.	TRBD2	TRBV11-3	TRBJ2-2
CASSNADLIANYGYTF	TGTGCCAGCAGCAATGCCGATTTGATAGCTAACTATGGCTACACCTTC	.	.	TRBV11-2	TRBJ1-2
CASSSTGVGNQPQHF	TGTGCCAGCAGCTCGACAGGGGTGGGCAATCAGCCCCAGCATTTT	.	TRBD1	TRBV7-9	TRBJ1-5
CASSNSGSSYNEQFF	TGTGCCAGCAGCAATAGCGGGAGCTCCTACAATGAGCAGTTCTTC	.	TRBD2	TRBV9	TRBJ2-1
CASRWTGGHGYTF	TGTGCCAGTAGATGGACAGGGGGACATGGCTACACCTTC	.	TRBD1	TRBV19	TRBJ1-2
CASSLPRITGENTGELFF	TGTGCCAGCAGTTTACCCCGAATTACAGGGGAGAACACCGGGGAGCTGTTTTTT	.	TRBD1	TRBV28	TRBJ2-2
CASSWDFSYEQYF	TGTGCCAGCAGCTGGGACTTCTCCTACGAGCAGTACTTC	.	.	TRBV7-6	TRBJ2-7
CASSSDSRVLAYEQYF	TGTGCCAGCAGCTCAGACTCCAGGGTTCTCGCCTACGAGCAGTACTTC	.	.	TRBV11-2	TRBJ2-7
CASNKNRALEETQYF	TGTGCCAGCAATAAAAACCGGGCCCTCGAGGAGACCCAGTACTTC	.	.	TRBV28	TRBJ2-5
CADTVTSGRVETQYF	TGTGCCGACACAGTTACCTCCGGGCGTGTAGAGACCCAGTACTTC	.	.	TRBV7-9	TRBJ2-5
CASSPKGLAFYEQYF	TGTGCCAGCTCACCGAAGGGACTAGCGTTCTACGAGCAGTACTTC	.	TRBD2	TRBV18	TRBJ2-7
CASSLSGTPLNEQFF	TGTGCCAGCAGCCTGTCCGGGACACCCCTCAATGAGCAGTTCTTC	.	.	TRBV9	TRBJ2-1
CASSFRAAGANEQFF	TGCGCCAGCAGCTTTCGGGCGGCGGGAGCAAATGAGCAGTTCTTC	.	TRBD2	TRBV5-1	TRBJ2-1
CASSYTAPGTEAFF	TGTGCCAGCAGTTACACGGCCCCTGGGACTGAAGCTTTCTTT	.	.	TRBV6-6	TRBJ1-1
CASSFTAGDQETQYF	TGTGCCAGCAGCTTTACAGCGGGAGACCAAGAGACCCAGTACTTC	.	TRBD2	TRBV11-2	TRBJ2-5
CASTGGANVLTF	TGTGCCAGCACAGGCGGGGCCAACGTCCTGACTTTC	.	.	TRBV7-9	TRBJ2-6
CASSVGQENEKLFF	TGTGCCAGCAGCGTAGGTCAGGAGAATGAAAAACTGTTTTTT	.	.	TRBV9	TRBJ1-4
CASSMTPADEQFF	TGTGCCAGCAGCATGACACCGGCGGACGAGCAGTTCTTC	.	.	TRBV7-9	TRBJ2-1
CASTSLGGMSEKLFF	TGTGCCAGCACTTCGCTGGGGGGGATGAGTGAAAAACTGTTTTTT	.	.	TRBV7-8	TRBJ1-4
CASSVIPGVGEAFF	TGTGCCAGCAGTGTTATTCCGGGGGTTGGTGAAGCTTTCTTT	.	.	TRBV2	TRBJ1-1
CASSADHHQETQYF	TGTGCCAGCAGCGCGGACCACCACCAAGAGACCCAGTACTTC	.	.	TRBV9	TRBJ2-5
CASSRATRNQPQHF	TGTGCCAGCTCGCGTGCGACACGAAATCAGCCCCAGCATTTT	once	.	TRBV6-5	TRBJ1-5
CASSPRTGKSYEQYF	TGTGCCAGCAGCCCACGGACAGGAAAAAGCTACGAGCAGTACTTC	.	TRBD1	TRBV5-5	TRBJ2-7
CASSEFGREDHEQYF	TGTGCCAGCAGTGAATTTGGGCGGGAGGACCACGAGCAGTACTTC	.	TRBD2	TRBV25-1	TRBJ2-7
CSVVGRGANTGELFF	TGCAGCGTTGTTGGAAGGGGTGCGAACACCGGGGAGCTGTTTTTT	once	.	TRBV29-1	TRBJ2-2
CASSFTGGLNYGYTF	TGTGCCAGCAGCTTCACAGGGGGGCTAAACTATGGCTACACCTTC	.	TRBD1	TRBV13	TRBJ1-2
CASSLVATTSGTDNEQFF	TGTGCCAGCAGCTTAGTGGCAACTACTAGCGGGACTGACAATGAGCAGTTCTTC	.	TRBD2	TRBV11-2	TRBJ2-1